This T cell receptor (beta chain) is from a study of T cell repertoires in cytomegalovirus infection. Study at large: Public TCR beta signatures were indicative of both CMV infection and a matching HLA type.

This clonotype was counted ten times or more. The antigen is unknown. Study findings and constraints: Dominating the ex vivo response were HLA-C-restricted CMV-specific TCR beta clonotypes. Summed frequency of public TCR beta families distinguished CMV carriers with the relevant HLA.

Trimming took off 4 bases at V and 4 bases at J, with 12 bases between the two ends. The length of the CDR3 is 14 residues. CDR1 and CDR2 (germline): SGHVS, FQNEAQ. Via MiXCR, TCRdb re-called the reads, giving one row per CDR3 protein. The sample has 680,000 or so distinct CDR3 sequences, 35% to 45% seen once. The sample was PBMCs. This clonotype originated in a human donor in good health (CMV status not recorded). Some clones in this sample may be carry-over from other donors' samples. The chain has TRBV7-8 and TRBJ2-3, with no clear D. CDR3 in amino acids: CASSSKPRSDTQYF. CDR3 DNA: TGTGCCAGCAGCTCGAAACCCCGTTCAGATACGCAGTATTTT.